This T cell receptor beta chain was captured in a study of preoperative IRX-2 immunotherapy in early breast cancer. The treatment denotes: preoperative locoregional IRX-2 cytokine immunotherapy. Samples came from a phase Ib trial of preoperative locoregional IRX-2 cytokine immunotherapy. Produced via immunoSEQ multiplex PCR; TCRdb's table is partial and in-frame only. Of about 19,000 clones listed, just under 85% were seen once; the top ten hold approximately 1%. CDR1 and CDR2 (germline): SGHRS, YFSETQ. Trimming shortened V by 4 bases and J by 1 base, and 16 bases separated the two germline ends. The CDR3 has 16 amino acids.

This material consisted of lymph node tissue, taken after IRX-2 immunotherapy. This sequence originates from a human donor with breast cancer. The chain is built from TRBV5-1 and TRBJ2-3, with a tentative D call TRBD2 (6 bases). CDR3 nucleotide sequence: TGCGCCAGCAGCCAAGGGGCCGCTAGCGGCACAGATACGCAGTATTTT. It codes for CASSQGAASGTDTQYF.